This TCR beta chain was retrieved from a study of T cells in Graves' hyperthyroidism and ophthalmopathy. Study at large: Peripheral blood samples were taken at initial diagnosis, prior to any treatment.

RNA transcripts served as the template for amplifying TCR beta CDR3 regions. Using the HTBI primer set, a first-round RT-PCR was run on the TCR CDR3. From the multiplex PCR reads, TCRdb called clonotypes with MiXCR, one entry per CDR3 protein. Of hundreds of thousands of distinct CDR3 sequences listed, 14% to 15% are singletons. CDR1 is MNHEY and CDR2 is SMNVEV in the germline V gene (reference sequence). CDR3 length equals 15 residues. V was trimmed by 5 bases and J by 0 bases, leaving 14 bases between them. This clonotype was counted many times. The origin of this receptor is a woman between 40 and 50 years old with Graves' ophthalmopathy. V gene TRBV27 combines with J gene TRBJ2-7; the D gene is possibly TRBD1 (6 bases). The sample comprised blood. In nucleotides, the CDR3 is TGTGCCAGCAGTCACATCCGGGACAACTCCTACGAGCAGTACTTC. Translation gives CASSHIRDNSYEQYF.